This entry lists 23 T cell receptor beta chains sequenced from one sample in a study of naive and memory T cell subsets (dated by TCRdb to between 2016 and 2019). What the research found in general, with its limitations: A few larger clonotypes were present in naive repertoires, particularly the CD8 repertoires, and these clonotypes were possibly memory cells re-expressing CD45RA.

Their target antigens are unknown. The protocol used for the library was UMI-ligation and nested PCR. The instrument was an Illumina MiSeq. The beta constant-region primer consisted of an equimolar mixture of two oligonucleotides that together covered TRBC1 and TRBC2. The ligated cDNA went through four rounds of PCR with nested alpha and beta constant-region primers together with the SP2 primer. TCRdb took the public reads, trimmed them with fastp at Q25, ran MiXCR for clone calling and kept in-frame beta chains. Rows with one shared CDR3 protein collapse into an entry with the most common genes and DNA. This sample has tens of thousands of distinct CDR3 sequences in its table, and around 11% of those were observed once. The ten largest clonotypes hold around 0.13% of the sample. The source material was naive CD4+ T cells from blood. The cell subset or site label for this specimen denotes: naive T cells, CD45RA high CD27+. These receptor sequences come from a human donor in good health.

This clonotype was detected a few times. This sequence joins TRBV30 and TRBJ2-6; D perhaps matches TRBD1 (6 bases). CDR1 and CDR2 from the germline V gene are GTSNPN and SVGIG (reference sequence). The germline V and J ends were trimmed by 8 bases and 0 bases, with 17 bases remaining between them. This CDR3 is 16 amino acids long. The CDR3 sequence is CAVDRPMFSGANVLTF. DNA for the CDR3: TGTGCCGTGGACAGACCAATGTTCTCTGGGGCCAACGTCCTGACTTTC. Based on the CDR3 plus reference TRBV30 and TRBJ2-6, the full variable domain is SQTIHQWPATLVQPVGSPLSLECTVEGTSNPNLYWYRQAAGRGLQLLFYSVGIGQISSEVPQNLSASRPQDRQFILSSKKLLLSDSGFYLCAVDRPMFSGANVLTFGAGSRLTVL.

The chain joins TRBV6-6 to TRBJ2-7; TRBD1 is a possible D gene (6 bases). The CDR3 contains 12 residues. V shed 7 bases and J shed 4 bases, with 11 bases lying between them. The germline V gene encodes CDR1 MNHNY and CDR2 SVGAGI (reference sequence). Here the CDR3 DNA reads TGTGCCAGCACTAAGGGGGTTTACGAGCAGTACTTC. Its protein product is CASTKGVYEQYF.

J is TRBJ2-7 and V is TRBV5-1; D is possibly TRBD1 or TRBD2 (5 bases each). Trimming shortened V by 3 bases and J by 0 bases, and 10 bases separated the two germline ends. The germline V gene encodes CDR1 SGHRS and CDR2 YFSETQ. This CDR3 is 14 amino acids long. The CDR3 DNA is TGCGCCAGCAGCTCCGGTGGGGGCTCCTACGAGCAGTACTTC. It specifies CASSSGGGSYEQYF. Drawing the rest from reference TRBV5-1 and TRBJ2-7, the complete variable domain is KAGVTQTPRYLIKTRGQQVTLSCSPISGHRSVSWYQQTPGQGLQFLFEYFSETQRNKGNFPGRFSGRQFSNSRSEMNVSTLELGDSALYLCASSSGGGSYEQYFGPGTRLTVT.

This clonotype was observed at least ten times. The CDR3: CASSRGGATNEKLFF. CDR3 DNA: TGTGCCAGCAGTCGCGGGGGAGCAACTAATGAAAAACTGTTTTTT. V gene TRBV27 combines with J gene TRBJ1-4, with a tentative D call TRBD1 (5 bases). From germline, CDR1 is MNHEY and CDR2 SMNVEV (reference sequence). The CDR3 totals 15 residues. V shed 5 bases and J shed 0 bases, with 10 bases lying between them.

Worth noting for this clonotype: Germline is not matched at one junction end, which may reflect a read error. J is TRBJ1-6 and V is TRBV20-1; no clear D. Germline V gene lookup returns CDR1 DFQATT and CDR2 SNEGSKA (reference sequence). The CDR3 contains 13 residues. CDR3 coding DNA: TGCAGTGCTAGACCAAGGGAGAATTCACCCCTCCTCTTT. This sequence encodes CSARPRENSPLLF.

In its sample, this clonotype was seen a few times. J is TRBJ1-5 and V is TRBV6-2 or TRBV6-3; the D is unclear. Trimming shortened V by 0 bases and J by 1 base, and 7 bases separated the two germline ends. Germline values: CDR1 MNHEY, CDR2 SVGEGT. The CDR3 is made up of 15 amino acids. In DNA, the CDR3 is TGTGCCAGCAGTTACTCAGGGCCGAGCAATCAGCCCCAGCATTTT. Translating it yields CASSYSGPSNQPQHF.

This clonotype appeared once. The V gene is TRBV12-3 or TRBV12-4, the J gene TRBJ2-7, with D hard to call. This CDR3 has 12 residues. Trimming stripped 3 bases from V and 11 bases from J, with 14 bases between. The CDR3 loop reads CASSFDRVKEYF. CDR3 bases: TGTGCCAGCAGTTTCGACCGGGTGAAAGAGTACTTC.

The V call is TRBV12-3 or TRBV12-4, the J call TRBJ1-2; 10 positions match TRBD1. There are 14 residues in the CDR3. After removal of 7 bases from V and 8 bases from J, the junction contained 10 bases not matched to a gene. DNA for the CDR3: TGTGCCAGCAAAAAGGACAGGGGGTCTGTAGGCTACACCTTC. Translation gives CASKKDRGSVGYTF.

The sample holds a few counts of this clonotype. The chain joins TRBV20-1 to TRBJ2-5; D is unresolved. Trimming left V 6 bases short and J 3 bases short, with 11 bases between. The CDR3 sequence is 12 residues long. The germline V gene encodes CDR1 DFQATT and CDR2 SNEGSKA (reference sequence). CDR3 residues: CSAGPRKETQYF. The CDR3 DNA is TGCAGTGCAGGGCCAAGGAAAGAGACCCAGTACTTC.

The genes are TRBV20-1 and TRBJ2-7; no reliable D call. The CDR3 is 10 residues long. Germline V gives CDR1 DFQATT, CDR2 SNEGSKA (reference sequence). With 3 bases removed from V and 13 bases from J, the gap between germline ends came to 13 bases. CDR3 region: CSASDINRYF. The CDR3 DNA reads TGCAGTGCTAGCGACATTAACCGATACTTC.

In this sample, this clonotype turned up many times. The chain uses TRBV23-1 and TRBJ1-2; TRBD1 matches at 8 bases. TRBV23-1 counts as an open reading frame of uncertain function. CDR3 length equals 13 residues. After removal of 9 bases from V and 5 bases from J, the junction contained 8 bases not matched to a gene. Written as DNA, the CDR3 is TGCGCCAGGAAGTCGGGACAGGCATATGGCTACACCTTC. Translation gives CARKSGQAYGYTF.

V is TRBV2 and J is TRBJ2-2; 7 bases fit TRBD2. The CDR3 length is 13 residues. Germline-derived CDR1 and CDR2 are SNHLY and FYNNEI. Trimming at V came to 8 bases and at J to 5 bases, leaving 5 bases not matched to a gene. The CDR3 DNA sequence: TGTGCCAGCCGGGAGGCCCTGACCGGGGAGCTGTTTTTT. Translated, it gives CASREALTGELFF.

This chain links TRBV7-3 with TRBJ2-3, with D tentatively TRBD1 or TRBD2 (5 bases each). V lost 5 bases and J 0 bases, leaving 12 bases between the germline ends. The CDR3 has 15 amino acids. The germline gives CDR1 SGHTA, CDR2 FQGTGA. The CDR3 sequence: CASSPGRSSTDTQYF. As DNA, the CDR3 is TGTGCCAGCAGCCCGGGACGGTCTAGCACAGATACGCAGTATTTT.

CDR3 region: CASSLSKNPNTREQYF. In DNA form, the CDR3 reads TGTGCCAGCAGTTTATCAAAAAACCCTAACACGCGGGAGCAGTACTTC. J is TRBJ2-7 and V is TRBV28; D remains unclear. V was shortened by 1 base and J by 7 bases, with 20 bases between the two germline ends. The CDR3 consists of 16 residues. Germline assignment: CDR1 MDHEN and CDR2 SYDVKM.

The rearrangement links TRBV7-3 to TRBJ2-1; D unresolved. Germline-derived CDR1 and CDR2 are SGHTA and FQGTGA. This CDR3 comprises 14 residues. V was clipped by 6 bases and J by 10 bases, with 19 bases between them. The chain's CDR3 is CASSYGPQTGEQFF. In DNA form, the CDR3 reads TGTGCCAGCAGTTATGGGCCTCAAACTGGGGAGCAGTTCTTC.

This sequence joins TRBV19 and TRBJ2-1, with D perhaps assigned TRBD1 or TRBD2 (6 bases each). The germline CDR1 and CDR2 sequences are LNHDA and SQIVND (reference sequence). This CDR3 spans 15 amino acids. Trimming shortened V by 6 bases and J by 8 bases, and 20 bases separated the two germline ends. The CDR3 protein is CASSRGLGKSDEQFF. In DNA, the CDR3 is TGTGCCAGTAGCCGGGGGCTAGGTAAGTCCGATGAGCAGTTCTTC.

The chain employs TRBV4-3 and TRBJ1-4; a possible D gene is TRBD1 (5 bases). The V end was cut by 2 bases, the J end by 8 bases, with 21 bases between. Germline values: CDR1 LGHNA, CDR2 YSLEER. This CDR3 contains 17 residues. The CDR3 DNA reads as TGCGCCAGCAGCCAATTCCCGTCGGGGCCTATGGAGGAAAAACTGTTTTTT. Its translation is CASSQFPSGPMEEKLFF.

In its sample, this clonotype was seen many times. The chain is built from TRBV11-3 and TRBJ2-1, with D uncertain. Looked up from germline, CDR1 is SGHNT and CDR2 is YENEEA. V dropped 1 base and J dropped 8 bases, with 9 bases sitting between them. CDR3 size: 13 residues. CDR3 sequence: CASSLVGSDEQFF. In DNA form, the CDR3 reads TGTGCCAGCAGCTTAGTAGGGTCCGATGAGCAGTTCTTC.

This clonotype was counted only a few times. The chain employs TRBV5-1 and TRBJ2-5; tentative D call: TRBD2 (5 bases). CDR1 and CDR2 (germline): SGHRS, YFSETQ. With 7 bases removed from V and 4 bases from J, the gap between germline ends came to 14 bases. The CDR3 has 13 residues. The CDR3 protein is CASRAGVVETQYF. In nucleotides, the CDR3 is TGCGCCAGCCGAGCCGGGGTAGTAGAGACCCAGTACTTC.

This clonotype was seen a few times. The CDR3 DNA follows: TGCGCCAGCAGCCAAGATCCCAACAGGGGCTACACCTTC. This translates into CASSQDPNRGYTF. V usage is TRBV4-3 and J usage is TRBJ1-2; TRBD1 is a possible D gene (5 bases). CDR3 size: 13 residues. Germline-derived CDR1 and CDR2 are LGHNA and YSLEER. Trimming pared 0 bases from V and 8 bases from J, leaving 10 bases between.

In this sample, this clonotype turned up a few times. The chain is built from TRBV3-1 and TRBJ1-1, with TRBD1 matching 8 bases. The CDR3 loop spans 15 amino acids. Germline CDR1 and CDR2: LGHDT and YNNKEL (reference sequence). Trimming took 4 bases from V and 3 from J; bases not matched to a gene: 7. CDR3 bases: TGTGCCAGCAGCCGCTACAGGGGGAGTGACACTGAAGCTTTCTTT. It specifies CASSRYRGSDTEAFF. Filled out from reference TRBV3-1 and TRBJ1-1, the complete variable domain reads DTAVSQTPKYLVTQMGNDKSIKCEQNLGHDTMYWYKQDSKKFLKIMFSYNNKELIINETVPNRFSPKSPDKAHLNLHINSLELGDSAVYFCASSRYRGSDTEAFFGQGTRLTVV.

This clonotype was detected only a few times. The chain uses TRBV6-2 or TRBV6-3 and TRBJ2-7; possible D gene TRBD2, 5 bases. Germline lookup yields CDR1 MNHEY and CDR2 SVGEGT. The CDR3 totals 16 residues. Deletions cut 0 bases from V and 3 bases from J, with 15 bases between. The CDR3 loop reads CASSYSRGQVDYEQYF. CDR3 DNA sequence: TGTGCCAGCAGTTACTCGAGAGGGCAAGTTGACTACGAGCAGTACTTC.

This clonotype occurred many times. The J gene is TRBJ1-4, the V gene TRBV7-9; D not certain. Per the germline V gene, CDR1 is SEHNR and CDR2 is FQNEAQ (reference sequence). Trimming shortened V by 1 base and J by 0 bases, and 6 bases separated the two germline ends. The CDR3 totals 15 residues. Here the CDR3 DNA reads TGTGCCAGCAGCTTAGGGGAGGCAACTAATGAAAAACTGTTTTTT. Amino acid sequence: CASSLGEATNEKLFF.